This is a list of T cell receptor beta chains from one sample in a study of cytomegalovirus exposure and HLA in healthy donors. TCRdb keeps only in-frame clones here, not all; method: immunoSEQ multiplex PCR. Of fewer than 60,000 clones in the sample, roughly 80% are singletons; the top ten hold approximately 3.3%. Sequencing input: PBMCs. All receptors derive from a woman between 40 and 55 years old in good health and CMV-seropositive. Each CDR3 is given with its conserved first and last residue. Fields, in order: clone size, V gene, D gene, J gene, CDR3 protein, CDR3 DNA. A D gene is named only where the DNA matches it firmly. Rows may omit the clone size; those that give it use once, few, many or a size class.

>NA|TRBV30|NA|TRBJ1-4
CAWATGHFEKLFF
TGTGCCTGGGCGACGGGACACTTTGAAAAACTGTTTTTT
>few|TRBV9|NA|TRBJ2-7
CASSVEGQGIYEQYF
TGTGCCAGCAGCGTAGAAGGTCAGGGGATCTACGAGCAGTACTTC
>once|TRBV5-1|TRBD1|TRBJ1-3
CASSPAGTGFGNTIYF
TGCGCCAGCAGCCCCGCGGGGACAGGGTTTGGAAACACCATATATTTT
>NA|TRBV6-5|TRBD1|TRBJ2-5
CASSWDRGSETQYF
TGTGCCAGCAGTTGGGACAGGGGGTCGGAGACCCAGTACTTC
>few|TRBV18|NA|TRBJ1-2
CASSPGAVEGGYTF
TGTGCCAGCTCACCGGGGGCCGTCGAAGGCGGCTACACCTTC
>few|TRBV5-1|TRBD1|TRBJ2-5
CASSHRGGFLETQYF
TGCGCCAGCAGCCATAGAGGGGGCTTCTTGGAGACCCAGTACTTC
>NA|TRBV7-2|NA|TRBJ2-3
CASSLSVSPDTQYF
TGTGCCAGCAGCTTATCGGTCTCTCCAGATACGCAGTATTTT
>NA|TRBV27|NA|TRBJ2-5
CASSFLAGEGTQYF
TGTGCCAGCAGTTTCCTAGCCGGGGAAGGGACCCAGTACTTC
>NA|TRBV15|TRBD2|TRBJ2-2
CATSRGGAGAGELFF
TGTGCCACCAGCAGAGGAGGAGCGGGGGCCGGGGAGCTGTTTTTT
>NA|TRBV28|NA|TRBJ2-7
CASSDGDLDYEQYF
TGTGCCAGCAGTGACGGGGATCTTGACTACGAGCAGTACTTC
>NA|TRBV5-1|TRBD1|TRBJ2-7
CASSFRDRGYEQYF
TGCGCCAGCAGCTTCCGGGACAGGGGCTACGAGCAGTACTTC
>NA|TRBV5-1|NA|TRBJ1-3
CASSPMAPQGYLRGTGNTIYF
TGCGCCAGCAGCCCCATGGCCCCTCAGGGGTATTTAAGGGGCACTGGAAACACCATATATTTT
>NA|TRBV10-2|NA|TRBJ1-1
CASSSTVMNTEAFF
TGCGCCAGCAGTTCGACAGTCATGAACACTGAAGCTTTCTTT